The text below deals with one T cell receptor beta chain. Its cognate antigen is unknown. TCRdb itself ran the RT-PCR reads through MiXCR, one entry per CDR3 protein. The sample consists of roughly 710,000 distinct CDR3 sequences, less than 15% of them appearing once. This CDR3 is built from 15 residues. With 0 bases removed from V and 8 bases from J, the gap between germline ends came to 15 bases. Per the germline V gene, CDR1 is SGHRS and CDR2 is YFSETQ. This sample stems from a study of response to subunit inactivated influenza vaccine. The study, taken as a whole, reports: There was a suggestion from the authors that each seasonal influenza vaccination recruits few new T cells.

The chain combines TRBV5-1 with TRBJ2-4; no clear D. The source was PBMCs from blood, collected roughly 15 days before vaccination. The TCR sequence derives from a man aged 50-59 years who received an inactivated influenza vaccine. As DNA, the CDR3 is TGCGCCAGCAGCTTGGATGGCGGACCAGGAGACATTCAGTACTTC. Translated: CASSLDGGPGDIQYF.